Following are 10 T cell receptor beta chains from one sample sequenced in a study of blood T cell repertoires in COVID-19. The repertoire was sequenced with immunoSEQ multiplex PCR; TCRdb's copy has only in-frame clones and lacks some. The repertoire holds a few hundred thousand clones, with roughly 88% as singletons. The sequencing input was peripheral blood. The receptors shown here come from a woman aged 45-59 years with COVID-19, enrolled during active disease.

The gene calls are TRBV12-5 and TRBJ2-5, with 9 bases fitting TRBD1. The CDR3 has 14 residues. Germline V CDR1 and CDR2: LGHNT, FRNRAP. Trimming cost V 4 bases and J 4 bases; bases outside gene matches: 4. The CDR3 loop is CASGWDREAETQYF. CDR3 DNA sequence: TGTGCTAGTGGTTGGGACAGGGAGGCAGAGACCCAGTACTTC.

This clone was seen once. The chain combines TRBV9 with TRBJ2-1, with TRBD2 matching 11 bases. The length of the CDR3 is 15 residues. V lost 0 bases to trimming and J lost 7 bases; unmatched junction nucleotides: 3. Germline CDR1 is SGDLS and CDR2 is YYNGEE. CDR3 in amino acids: CASSVEASGGNEQFF. The CDR3 DNA reads as TGTGCCAGCAGCGTAGAGGCTAGCGGGGGGAATGAGCAGTTCTTC. Full variable domain (remainder filled in from reference TRBV9 and TRBJ2-1): DSGVTQTPKHLITATGQRVTLRCSPRSGDLSVYWYQQSLDQGLQFLIQYYNGEERAKGNILERFSAQQFPDLHSELNLSSLELGDSALYFCASSVEASGGNEQFFGPGTRLTVL.

This rearrangement joins TRBV11-2 to TRBJ2-5; a possible D gene is TRBD2 (5 bases). V dropped 7 bases and J dropped 1 base, with 10 bases sitting between them. The CDR3 has 13 residues. Per the germline V gene, CDR1 is SGHAT and CDR2 is FQNNGV. The CDR3 coding sequence is TGTGCCAGCAAATTCGCGGGCCAAGAGACCCAGTACTTC. Translating gives CASKFAGQETQYF.

The chain joins TRBV6-1 to TRBJ1-2; D may be TRBD1 (6 bases). V lost 0 bases and J 4 bases, leaving 12 bases between the germline ends. Germline loops: CDR1 MNHNS, CDR2 SASEGT. The CDR3 spans 15 residues. The CDR3 nucleotides read TGTGCCAGCAGTGAAGCAAAAGGGGGAAGCTATGGCTACACCTTC. Translated, it gives CASSEAKGGSYGYTF.

This clone was picked up a small number of times. The chain joins TRBV19 to TRBJ2-7; D unresolved. Germline V gives CDR1 LNHDA, CDR2 SQIVND (reference sequence). The length of the CDR3 is 16 residues. The V and J ends lost 7 bases and 5 bases respectively, with 24 bases between them. DNA of the CDR3: TGTGCCAGTACCATCCCCCCGGTTCTCATTCTCGACGAGCAGTACTTC. As protein: CASTIPPVLILDEQYF.

This CDR3 reads CASSLRDTEAFF. Here the CDR3 DNA reads TGTGCCAGCAGTTTACGGGACACTGAAGCTTTCTTT. This chain joins TRBV7-8 and TRBJ1-1; D is unclear. V was clipped by 6 bases and J by 3 bases, with 8 bases between them. Germline values: CDR1 SGHVS, CDR2 FQNEAQ. There are 12 residues in the CDR3. Combining the CDR3 with reference TRBV7-8 and TRBJ1-1 gives the whole variable domain GAGVSQSPRYKVAKRGQDVALRCDPISGHVSLFWYQQALGQGPEFLTYFQNEAQLDKSGLPSDRFFAERPEGSVSTLKIQRTQQEDSAVYLCASSLRDTEAFFGQGTRLTVV.

The chain recombines TRBV25-1 with TRBJ1-2; maybe TRBD1 (6 bases). V lost 3 bases and J 6 bases, leaving 20 bases between the germline ends. The CDR3 spans 16 residues. Per germline, CDR1 MGHDK and CDR2 SYGVNS. Here the CDR3 reads CASSDEATGGPDGYTF. In nucleotides, the CDR3 is TGTGCCAGCAGTGATGAGGCGACAGGAGGCCCTGATGGCTACACCTTC.

V and J are TRBV10-3 and TRBJ2-7; D call uncertain. CDR1 and CDR2 (germline): ENHRY, SYGVKD. The CDR3 totals 14 residues. Trimming shortened V by 0 bases and J by 4 bases, and 10 bases separated the two germline ends. In DNA form, the CDR3 reads TGTGCCATCAGTGAGTCGGGCAGCAGGTACGAGCAGTACTTC. This codes for CAISESGSRYEQYF.

This chain joins TRBV7-2 and TRBJ1-4; no firm D call. The CDR3 loop spans 14 amino acids. Trimming left V 3 bases short and J 5 bases short, with 10 bases between. Per germline, CDR1 SGHTA and CDR2 FQGNSA. The CDR3 DNA reads TGTGCCAGCAGCTTTGGAGGTGGGAATGAAAAACTGTTTTTT. The encoded protein is CASSFGGGNEKLFF.

The chain recombines TRBV9 with TRBJ2-1; D gene uncertain. V gave up 4 bases and J gave up 7 bases, with 15 bases separating them. CDR1 is SGDLS, CDR2 YYNGEE, per germline. This CDR3 is built from 14 residues. The CDR3 spells CASSSSIPRNEQFF. CDR3 bases: TGTGCCAGCAGCTCGTCAATCCCTAGGAATGAGCAGTTCTTC.